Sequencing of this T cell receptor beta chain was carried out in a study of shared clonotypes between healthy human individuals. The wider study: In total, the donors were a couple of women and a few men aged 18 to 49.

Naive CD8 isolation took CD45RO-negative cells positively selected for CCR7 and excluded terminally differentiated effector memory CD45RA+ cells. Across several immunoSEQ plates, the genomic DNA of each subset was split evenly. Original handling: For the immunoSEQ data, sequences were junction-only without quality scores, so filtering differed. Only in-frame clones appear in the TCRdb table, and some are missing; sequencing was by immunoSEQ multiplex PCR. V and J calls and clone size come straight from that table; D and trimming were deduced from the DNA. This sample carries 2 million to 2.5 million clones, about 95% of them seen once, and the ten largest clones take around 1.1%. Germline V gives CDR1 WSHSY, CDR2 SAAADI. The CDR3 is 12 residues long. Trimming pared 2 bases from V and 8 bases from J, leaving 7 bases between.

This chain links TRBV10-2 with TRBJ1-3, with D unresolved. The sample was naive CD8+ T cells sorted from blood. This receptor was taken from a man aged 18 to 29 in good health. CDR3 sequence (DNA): TGCGCCAGCAGTGAGAATGACTACACCATATATTTT. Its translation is CASSENDYTIYF.